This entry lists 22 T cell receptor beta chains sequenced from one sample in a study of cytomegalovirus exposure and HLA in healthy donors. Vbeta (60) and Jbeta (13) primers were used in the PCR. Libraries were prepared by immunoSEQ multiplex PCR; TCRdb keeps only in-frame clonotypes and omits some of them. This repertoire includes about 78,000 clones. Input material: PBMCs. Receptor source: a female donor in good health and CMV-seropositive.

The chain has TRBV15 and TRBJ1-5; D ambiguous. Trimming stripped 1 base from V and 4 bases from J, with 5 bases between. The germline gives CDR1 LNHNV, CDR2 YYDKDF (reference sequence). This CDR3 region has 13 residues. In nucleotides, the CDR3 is TGTGCCACCAGCAGAGTTTCAAATCAGCCCCAGCATTTT. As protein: CATSRVSNQPQHF.

CDR3 protein: CASRIINGLAGPSTDTQYF. Here the CDR3 DNA reads TGCGCCAGCAGAATCATAAACGGACTAGCGGGTCCTAGCACAGATACGCAGTATTTT. The J gene is TRBJ2-3, the V gene TRBV5-1; 11 nucleotides align to TRBD2. The CDR3 runs to 19 residues. CDR1 SGHRS and CDR2 YFSETQ come from the germline V gene. Unmatched junction bases numbered 14, after V lost 5 bases and J lost 0 bases.

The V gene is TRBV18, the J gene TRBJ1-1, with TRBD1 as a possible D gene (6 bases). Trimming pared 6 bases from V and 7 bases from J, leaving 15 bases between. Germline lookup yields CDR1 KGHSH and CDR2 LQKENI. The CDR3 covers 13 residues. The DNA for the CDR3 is TGTGCCAGCTCGGCACAGGGCAGGAGTGAAGCTTTCTTT. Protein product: CASSAQGRSEAFF.

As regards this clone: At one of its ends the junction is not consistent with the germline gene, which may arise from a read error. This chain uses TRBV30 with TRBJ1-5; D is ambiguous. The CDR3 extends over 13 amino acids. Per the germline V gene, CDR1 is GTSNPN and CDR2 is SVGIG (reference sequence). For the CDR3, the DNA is TGTGCCTGGAGGATGGGTAGCGATCAGCCCCAGCATTTT. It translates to CAWRMGSDQPQHF. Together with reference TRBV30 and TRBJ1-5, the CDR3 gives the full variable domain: SQTIHQWPATLVQPVGSPLSLECTVEGTSNPNLYWYRQAAGRGLQLLFYSVGIGQISSEVPQNLSASRPQDRQFILSSKKLLLSDSGFYLCAWRMGSDQPQHFGDGTRLSIL.

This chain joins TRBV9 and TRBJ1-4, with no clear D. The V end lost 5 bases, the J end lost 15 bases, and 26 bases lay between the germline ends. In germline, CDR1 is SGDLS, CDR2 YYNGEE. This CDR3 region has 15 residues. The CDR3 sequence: CASSPRAGEGRKVFF. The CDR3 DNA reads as TGTGCCAGCAGTCCTAGGGCGGGAGAGGGCCGGAAGGTGTTTTTT.

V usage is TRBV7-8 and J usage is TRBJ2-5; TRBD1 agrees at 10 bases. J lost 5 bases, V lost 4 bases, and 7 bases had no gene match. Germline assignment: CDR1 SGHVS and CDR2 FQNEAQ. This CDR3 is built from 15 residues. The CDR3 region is CASSSPDRGQETQYF. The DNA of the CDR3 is TGTGCCAGCAGCTCACCCGACAGGGGGCAGGAGACCCAGTACTTC.

CDR3 sequence: CASSRGGTGVSPLHF. Written as DNA, the CDR3 is TGTGCCAGCAGCAGGGGGGGGACAGGGGTCTCACCCCTCCACTTT. The V call is TRBV5-6, the J call TRBJ1-6, with TRBD1 matching 10 bases. From germline, CDR1 is SGHDT and CDR2 YYEEEE. The V gene end was trimmed by 4 bases and the J gene end by 10 bases; junction bases not matched to a gene: 8. CDR3 length: 15 amino acids.

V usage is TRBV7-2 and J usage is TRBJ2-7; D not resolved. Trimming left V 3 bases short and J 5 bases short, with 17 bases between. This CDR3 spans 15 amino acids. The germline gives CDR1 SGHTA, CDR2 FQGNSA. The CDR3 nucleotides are TGTGCCAGCAGCTTTATGAGGTGGGTTGCGCACGAGCAGTACTTC. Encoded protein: CASSFMRWVAHEQYF.

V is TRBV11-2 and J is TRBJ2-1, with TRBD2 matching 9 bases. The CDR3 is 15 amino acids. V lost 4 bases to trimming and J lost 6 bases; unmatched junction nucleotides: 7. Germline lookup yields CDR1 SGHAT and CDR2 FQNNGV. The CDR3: CASSSSGTSTNEQFF. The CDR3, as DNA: TGTGCCAGCAGCTCCTCCGGGACTAGCACCAATGAGCAGTTCTTC.

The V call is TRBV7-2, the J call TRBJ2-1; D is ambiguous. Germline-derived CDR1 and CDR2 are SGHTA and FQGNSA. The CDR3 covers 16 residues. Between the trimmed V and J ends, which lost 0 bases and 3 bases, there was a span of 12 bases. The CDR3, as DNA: TGTGCCAGCAGCTTAGCGCAAATGGGCATCTACAATGAGCAGTTCTTC. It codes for CASSLAQMGIYNEQFF.

The CDR3 region is CSTRTGGNGYTF. DNA for the CDR3: TGCAGCACTAGGACAGGGGGTAATGGCTACACCTTC. J is TRBJ1-2 and V is TRBV29-1, with 10 bases lining up with TRBD1. Trimming at V came to 8 bases and at J to 6 bases, leaving 6 bases not matched to a gene. This CDR3 is built from 12 residues. Per the germline V gene, CDR1 is SQVTM and CDR2 is ANQGSEA.

The CDR3 DNA is TGCGCCAGCAGCTTGGCCCAGGGGGGAATGCTCGAGCAGTACTTC. Its translation is CASSLAQGGMLEQYF. V gene TRBV5-1 combines with J gene TRBJ2-5, with a tentative D call TRBD1 (7 bases). The J call may be faulty, since TRBJ2-7 better matches the DNA end. Germline CDR1 reads SGHRS; CDR2 reads YFSETQ. CDR3 size: 15 residues.

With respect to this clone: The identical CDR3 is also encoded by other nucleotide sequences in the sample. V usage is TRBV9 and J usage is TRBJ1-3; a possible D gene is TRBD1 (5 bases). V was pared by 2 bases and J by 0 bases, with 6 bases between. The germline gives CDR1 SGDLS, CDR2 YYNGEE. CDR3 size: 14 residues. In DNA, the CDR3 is TGTGCCAGCAGCGTGACAGACTCTGGAAACACCATATATTTT. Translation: CASSVTDSGNTIYF.

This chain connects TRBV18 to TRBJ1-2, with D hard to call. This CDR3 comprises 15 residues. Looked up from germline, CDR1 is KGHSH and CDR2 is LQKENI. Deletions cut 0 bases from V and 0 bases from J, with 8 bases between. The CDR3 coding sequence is TGTGCCAGCTCACCACCAGAGAATACTAACTATGGCTACACCTTC. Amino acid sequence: CASSPPENTNYGYTF.

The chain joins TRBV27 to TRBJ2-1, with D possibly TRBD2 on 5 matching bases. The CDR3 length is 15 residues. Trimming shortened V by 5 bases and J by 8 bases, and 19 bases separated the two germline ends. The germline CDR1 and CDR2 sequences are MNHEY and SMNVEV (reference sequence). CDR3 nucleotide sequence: TGTGCCAGCAGTCCCGACCAAGGTTCGGACTATGAGCAGTTCTTC. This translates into CASSPDQGSDYEQFF.

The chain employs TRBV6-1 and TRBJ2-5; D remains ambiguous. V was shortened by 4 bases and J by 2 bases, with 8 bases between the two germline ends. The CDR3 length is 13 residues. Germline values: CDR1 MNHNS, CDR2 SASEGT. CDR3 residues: CASSAGPQETQYF. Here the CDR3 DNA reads TGTGCCAGCAGTGCGGGTCCACAAGAGACCCAGTACTTC.

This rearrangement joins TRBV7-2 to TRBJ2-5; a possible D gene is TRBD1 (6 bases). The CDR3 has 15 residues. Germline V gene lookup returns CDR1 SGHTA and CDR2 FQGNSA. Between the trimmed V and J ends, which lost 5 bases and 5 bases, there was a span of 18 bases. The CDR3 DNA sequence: TGTGCCAGCAGCCAGGGGTATCGAGACCGGGAGACCCAGTACTTC. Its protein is CASSQGYRDRETQYF.

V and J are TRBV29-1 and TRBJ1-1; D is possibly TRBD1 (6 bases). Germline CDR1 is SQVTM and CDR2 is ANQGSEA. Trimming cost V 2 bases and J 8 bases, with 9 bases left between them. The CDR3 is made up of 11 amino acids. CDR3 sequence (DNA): TGCAGCGTTGAAAGGGGGGGGGAAGCTTTCTTT. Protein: CSVERGGEAFF.

The CDR3 DNA sequence: TGTGCCAGCTCAAGCCGGGACAGGGGATTGACCTACGAGCAGTACTTC. Translating it yields CASSSRDRGLTYEQYF. The chain combines TRBV18 with TRBJ2-7; 10 bases line up with TRBD1. V was clipped by 5 bases and J by 2 bases; unmatched bases: 9. CDR1 KGHSH and CDR2 LQKENI come from the germline V gene. The CDR3 runs 16 residues.

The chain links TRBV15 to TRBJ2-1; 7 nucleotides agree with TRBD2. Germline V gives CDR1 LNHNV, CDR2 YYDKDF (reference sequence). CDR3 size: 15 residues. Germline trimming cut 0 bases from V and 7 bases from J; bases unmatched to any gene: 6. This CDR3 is CATSRERDYRNEQFF. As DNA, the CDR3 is TGTGCCACCAGCAGAGAACGGGACTACCGTAATGAGCAGTTCTTC.

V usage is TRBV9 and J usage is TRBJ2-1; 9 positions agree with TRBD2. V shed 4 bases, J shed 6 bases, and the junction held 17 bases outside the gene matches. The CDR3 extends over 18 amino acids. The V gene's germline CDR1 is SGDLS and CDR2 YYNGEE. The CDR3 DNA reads TGTGCCAGCAGCCCTCAGGGCGGGAGGGCCCGGGGGGGCAATGAGCAGTTCTTC. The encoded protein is CASSPQGGRARGGNEQFF.

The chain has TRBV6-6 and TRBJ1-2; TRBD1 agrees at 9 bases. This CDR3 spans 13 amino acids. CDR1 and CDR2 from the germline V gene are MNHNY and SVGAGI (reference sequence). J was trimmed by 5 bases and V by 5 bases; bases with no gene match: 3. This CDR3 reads CASSGTGRYGYTF. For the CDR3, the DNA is TGTGCCAGCAGTGGGACAGGGAGGTATGGCTACACCTTC.